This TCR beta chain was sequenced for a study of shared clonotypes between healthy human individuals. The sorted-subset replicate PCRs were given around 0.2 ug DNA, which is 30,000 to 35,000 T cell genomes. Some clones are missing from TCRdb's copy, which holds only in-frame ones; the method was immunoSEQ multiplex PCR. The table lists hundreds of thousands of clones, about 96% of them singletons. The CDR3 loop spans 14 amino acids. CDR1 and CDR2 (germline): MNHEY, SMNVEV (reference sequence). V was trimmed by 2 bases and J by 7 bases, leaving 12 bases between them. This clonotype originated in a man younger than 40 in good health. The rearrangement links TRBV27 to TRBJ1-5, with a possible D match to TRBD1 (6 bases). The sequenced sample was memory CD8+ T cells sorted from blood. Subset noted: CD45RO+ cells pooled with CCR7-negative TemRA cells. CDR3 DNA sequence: TGTGCCAGCAGTTTAACAGGGTTAAGGCAGCCCCAGCATTTT. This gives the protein CASSLTGLRQPQHF.